The 10 T cell receptor beta chains below were found in one sample sequenced in a study of T cell responses to AZD1222 COVID-19 vaccine. Assay: immunoSEQ multiplex PCR; the TCRdb copy retains only in-frame clones and omits some. This sample has tens of thousands of clones, with roughly 85% found just once. The source was peripheral blood, collected on day 0 of AZD1222 vaccination. These receptors were obtained from an adult in good health.

The chain carries TRBV11-3 and TRBJ1-1, with a tentative D call TRBD1 (6 bases). The V gene's germline CDR1 is SGHNT and CDR2 YENEEA. CDR3 length: 15 residues. V dropped 5 bases and J dropped 7 bases, with 20 bases sitting between them. CDR3 nucleotides: TGTGCCAGCAGCCCGCGGGGGGCCACTGGGAGTGAAGCTTTCTTT. It yields the protein CASSPRGATGSEAFF.

The chain uses TRBV18 and TRBJ1-1, with a possible D match to TRBD1 (5 bases). Germline-derived CDR1 and CDR2 are KGHSH and LQKENI. V lost 1 base and J 0 bases, leaving 6 bases between the germline ends. This CDR3 comprises 14 residues. CDR3 residues: CASSPQGMNTEAFF. The CDR3 DNA reads TGTGCCAGCTCACCACAGGGGATGAACACTGAAGCTTTCTTT. The variable domain in full, with the rest retrieved from reference TRBV18 and TRBJ1-1, is NAGVMQNPRHLVRRRGQEARLRCSPMKGHSHVYWYRQLPEEGLKFMVYLQKENIIDESGMPKERFSAEFPKEGPSILRIQQVVRGDSAAYFCASSPQGMNTEAFFGQGTRLTVV.

The chain couples TRBV7-9 to TRBJ1-6; no definite D call. The CDR3 loop spans 16 amino acids. Trimming shortened V by 1 base and J by 0 bases, and 7 bases separated the two germline ends. Germline V gene lookup returns CDR1 SEHNR and CDR2 FQNEAQ (reference sequence). CDR3 nucleotide sequence: TGTGCCAGCAGCTTAGAAGGGAGCTCCTATAATTCACCCCTCCACTTT. Protein sequence: CASSLEGSSYNSPLHF.

The rearrangement links TRBV2 to TRBJ1-1; no firm D call. CDR1 is SNHLY and CDR2 is FYNNEI in the germline V gene. The CDR3 runs 11 residues. Trimming left V 5 bases short and J 8 bases short, with 9 bases between. The CDR3 loop reads CASSPSIEAFF. The DNA of the CDR3 is TGTGCCAGCAGTCCATCGATCGAAGCTTTCTTT.

The chain combines TRBV12-3 or TRBV12-4 with TRBJ1-1; D possibly corresponds to TRBD1 (5 bases). Trimming removed 2 bases at V and 11 bases at J, with 15 bases between. The CDR3 runs 13 residues. CDR3 bases: TGTGCCAGCAGTTTATTACCCCAGGGTGTGGCTTTCTTT. This gives the protein CASSLLPQGVAFF.

The rearrangement links TRBV7-3 to TRBJ2-7; D not certain. The germline V and J ends were trimmed by 0 bases and 2 bases, with 11 bases remaining between them. Germline V gives CDR1 SGHTA, CDR2 FQGTGA. The CDR3 consists of 15 residues. The CDR3 spells CASSLTSLPPYEQYF. CDR3 DNA sequence: TGTGCCAGCAGCTTAACGTCGTTACCTCCCTACGAGCAGTACTTC.

This clone was observed a handful of times. The V gene is TRBV6-2 or TRBV6-3, the J gene TRBJ1-2; a possible D gene is TRBD1 (6 bases). Trimming took off 2 bases at V and 14 bases at J, with 12 bases between the two ends. The length of the CDR3 is 11 residues. From germline, CDR1 is MNHEY and CDR2 SVGEGT. This CDR3 is CASSYPGHSTF. CDR3 bases: TGTGCCAGCAGTTACCCGGGACACTCAACCTTC.

The chain couples TRBV9 to TRBJ2-7, with D possibly being TRBD2 (7 bases). Germline V gene data show CDR1 as SGDLS and CDR2 as YYNGEE. V shed 4 bases and J shed 3 bases, with 17 bases lying between them. The length of the CDR3 is 15 residues. CDR3 sequence reads: CASSKRDTSHYEQYF. In nucleotides, the CDR3 is TGTGCCAGCAGCAAGCGGGACACGAGCCACTACGAGCAGTACTTC.

A single count supports this clone. The chain carries TRBV7-2 and TRBJ2-7; 7 bases match TRBD1. Losses at the gene ends were 4 bases for V and 0 bases for J; bases not matched to a gene: 6. Looked up from germline, CDR1 is SGHTA and CDR2 is FQGNSA. This CDR3 comprises 15 residues. The CDR3 nucleotides read TGTGCCAGCAGCTCCGGACAGGCCAGCTCCTACGAGCAGTACTTC. As protein: CASSSGQASSYEQYF.

The genes are TRBV5-1 and TRBJ2-2; D gene ambiguous. The CDR3 is 15 residues long. V lost 1 base, J lost 0 bases, and 7 bases lay in between. CDR1 and CDR2 (germline): SGHRS, YFSETQ. The CDR3 coding sequence is TGCGCCAGCAGCTTGCTGGAACCGAACACCGGGGAGCTGTTTTTT. Translation gives CASSLLEPNTGELFF.